These T cell receptor beta chains were read from a single sample in a study of CDR3 diversity in severe acne. From the PCR reads, TCRdb called clonotypes with MiXCR, one entry per CDR3 protein. The sample carries tens of thousands of distinct CDR3 sequences, 49% recorded once. Input material: blood. The receptors shown here come from a male donor with severe acne vulgaris. Both conserved end residues are part of each CDR3. Each record gives: clone size, J gene, V gene, CDR3 protein. Size values are once, few and many counts, or a class for expanded clones, and some rows have none.

clone size: -
J gene: TRBJ1-1
V gene: TRBV12-3/TRBV12-4
CDR3 protein: CASIPPGRGRNEAFF

clone size: many
J gene: TRBJ2-3
V gene: TRBV6-1
CDR3 protein: CATKEELHTQYF

clone size: many
J gene: TRBJ2-3
V gene: TRBV27
CDR3 protein: CASLPTSGATDTQYF

clone size: -
J gene: TRBJ2-5
V gene: TRBV24-1
CDR3 protein: CATSATQGKTQYF

clone size: -
J gene: TRBJ2-1
V gene: TRBV5-1
CDR3 protein: CASSLGGRALLLVDNEQFF

clone size: -
J gene: TRBJ1-1
V gene: TRBV24-1
CDR3 protein: CATSARAAEAFF

clone size: medium-sized
J gene: TRBJ2-3
V gene: TRBV24-1
CDR3 protein: CATSEVIADTQYF

clone size: many
J gene: TRBJ1-1
V gene: TRBV20-1
CDR3 protein: CSASQGWTEAFF

clone size: many
J gene: TRBJ2-1
V gene: TRBV20-1
CDR3 protein: CSVPLAGGVSYNEQFF

clone size: -
J gene: TRBJ2-5
V gene: TRBV2
CDR3 protein: CASIASGSEVETQYF

clone size: few
J gene: TRBJ1-4
V gene: TRBV6-5
CDR3 protein: CASRPNRLGGNEKLFF

clone size: -
J gene: TRBJ2-3
V gene: TRBV11-1
CDR3 protein: CASSRQGTDTQYF

clone size: medium-sized
J gene: TRBJ2-7
V gene: TRBV6-5
CDR3 protein: CASRSDGSYEQYF

clone size: -
J gene: TRBJ1-3
V gene: TRBV29-1
CDR3 protein: CSVERISGNTIYF

clone size: -
J gene: TRBJ1-6
V gene: TRBV9
CDR3 protein: CASSVATGGSPLHF

clone size: many
J gene: TRBJ2-1
V gene: TRBV20-1
CDR3 protein: CSARDLETGIDGQFF

clone size: -
J gene: TRBJ2-7
V gene: TRBV20-1
CDR3 protein: CSARDSSGTLIGSYEQYF

clone size: many
J gene: TRBJ1-1
V gene: TRBV19
CDR3 protein: CASSIQMNTEAFF

clone size: -
J gene: TRBJ2-1
V gene: TRBV28
CDR3 protein: CASTAPLGHGNEQFF

clone size: many
J gene: TRBJ2-3
V gene: TRBV6-1
CDR3 protein: CASSETGGGPDTQYF

clone size: -
J gene: TRBJ2-7
V gene: TRBV27
CDR3 protein: CASSFRPPGTSYEQYF

clone size: many
J gene: TRBJ1-6
V gene: TRBV20-1
CDR3 protein: CSARAGKDLDNSPLHF

clone size: -
J gene: TRBJ1-2
V gene: TRBV7-6
CDR3 protein: CASSLAPGTESYTF

clone size: few
J gene: TRBJ2-7
V gene: TRBV6-6
CDR3 protein: CASINGGLAGGPGLYEQYF

clone size: few
J gene: TRBJ2-7
V gene: TRBV7-2
CDR3 protein: CASSLRGTGGYEQYF

clone size: many
J gene: TRBJ1-1
V gene: TRBV19
CDR3 protein: CASNRGLNTEAFF

clone size: -
J gene: TRBJ2-7
V gene: TRBV12-2
CDR3 protein: CASRPLGHAGLYEQYF

clone size: -
J gene: TRBJ2-7
V gene: TRBV15
CDR3 protein: CATSMPPGKGHAYEQYF

clone size: once
J gene: TRBJ2-7
V gene: TRBV28
CDR3 protein: CASLDGGGEQYF

clone size: -
J gene: TRBJ2-2
V gene: TRBV5-4
CDR3 protein: CASSPGLAGERYFGPGTGELFF

clone size: -
J gene: TRBJ1-2
V gene: TRBV10-2
CDR3 protein: CASAPTGPEGYTF

clone size: once
J gene: TRBJ1-2
V gene: TRBV12-3/TRBV12-4
CDR3 protein: CASSRSYGYTF

clone size: -
J gene: TRBJ1-2
V gene: TRBV5-8
CDR3 protein: CASSFGADYGYTF

clone size: few
J gene: TRBJ1-6
V gene: TRBV6-5
CDR3 protein: CAIRAGTEYNSPLHF

clone size: few
J gene: TRBJ2-1
V gene: TRBV5-1
CDR3 protein: CASSLAGGGVIVNEQFF

clone size: -
J gene: TRBJ1-6
V gene: TRBV7-9
CDR3 protein: CASSLVQGDNSPLHF

clone size: few
J gene: TRBJ2-1
V gene: TRBV9
CDR3 protein: CASSDLPLGGGGNEQFF

clone size: few
J gene: TRBJ2-7
V gene: TRBV7-6
CDR3 protein: CASSLGQGGYEQYF

clone size: medium-sized
J gene: TRBJ2-2
V gene: TRBV7-8
CDR3 protein: CASSLGGTSSTGELFF

clone size: -
J gene: TRBJ2-7
V gene: TRBV29-1
CDR3 protein: CSAIQGRSSYEQYF

clone size: many
J gene: TRBJ2-2
V gene: TRBV7-2
CDR3 protein: CASSLFGLADTGELFF

clone size: -
J gene: TRBJ2-3
V gene: TRBV4-2
CDR3 protein: CASSQEVTSGNTQYF

clone size: -
J gene: TRBJ2-2
V gene: TRBV24-1
CDR3 protein: CATSVQDRANTGELFF

clone size: -
J gene: TRBJ1-1
V gene: TRBV24-1
CDR3 protein: CATSEGTGEAFF

clone size: -
J gene: TRBJ2-7
V gene: TRBV7-9
CDR3 protein: CTSSQLQGPYEQYF

clone size: many
J gene: TRBJ1-6
V gene: TRBV4-1
CDR3 protein: CASSQVGRPLHF

clone size: many
J gene: TRBJ2-6
V gene: TRBV11-2
CDR3 protein: CASSPGLAGGDSGANVLTF

clone size: -
J gene: TRBJ2-7
V gene: TRBV10-3
CDR3 protein: CAIRGTTSGYEQYF

clone size: few
J gene: TRBJ2-5
V gene: TRBV2
CDR3 protein: CASSGTSSHF

clone size: once
J gene: TRBJ2-1
V gene: TRBV5-1
CDR3 protein: CASSLSLAGHYNEQFF

clone size: -
J gene: TRBJ1-1
V gene: TRBV10-3
CDR3 protein: CAISEDLNTEAFF

clone size: many
J gene: TRBJ1-2
V gene: TRBV27
CDR3 protein: CASATARNYGYTF